This TCR beta chain was recovered during a study of monozygotic twins with inflammatory bowel disease. Study-level points and caveats: Support was lacking for any single strong IBD-associated signal or clonotype.

Remarks on this clonotype: Its antigen is not known.

The unique tags termed UMIs, each holding a 6-nucleotide sample barcode, were added by means of template switching. Reprocessing the 5' RACE reads, TCRdb reports a single entry for every CDR3 protein and omits DNA. The table counts about 380,000 distinct CDR3 sequences; 2.5% to 3% lies in the top ten. Germline lookup yields CDR1 DFQATT and CDR2 SNEGSKA (reference sequence). The CDR3 runs 16 residues. Isolation of total RNA was performed on whole blood, with no prior T cell sorting. The origin of this receptor is a human donor with ulcerative colitis or Crohn's disease, or a healthy co-twin of an affected twin (not recorded which). The V gene is TRBV20-1, the J gene TRBJ2-1. The sample was blood. The CDR3 loop reads CSARDPAASSYNEQFF.